The 20 T cell receptor beta chains listed next were all sequenced from one sample in a study of CD8 T cells in Susac syndrome (dated by TCRdb to about 2019). Receptor amplification or capture employed the immunoSEQ multiplex PCR assay. RNA was extracted with the RNeasy kit and 0.5 to 1 ug was reverse transcribed using random hexamers. The public reads were run again by TCRdb, first through fastp at Q25 and then through MiXCR, and only productive beta chains were kept. Rows merge per CDR3 protein into single entries with the most common DNA and genes. Here the sample has hundreds of thousands of distinct CDR3 sequences; more than 75% occur a single time. About 0.11% of the sample comes from the top ten. Sample: CD8+ T cells from PBMCs. These receptors were obtained from a human donor with multiple sclerosis.

The chain combines TRBV3-1 with TRBJ1-5, with TRBD1 as a possible D gene (5 bases). The V end lost 0 bases, the J end lost 0 bases, and 12 bases lay between the germline ends. The CDR3 runs to 17 residues. Germline V gene sequence: CDR1 LGHDT, CDR2 YNNKEL (reference sequence). This chain's CDR3 is CASSQDWGGLSNQPQHF. Written as DNA, the CDR3 is TGTGCCAGCAGCCAAGATTGGGGCGGACTTAGCAATCAGCCCCAGCATTTT.

The CDR3 protein is CSARVAKNIQYF. CDR3 bases: TGCAGTGCTAGGGTGGCCAAAAACATTCAGTACTTC. The chain links TRBV20-1 to TRBJ2-4; D remains unclear. Per germline, CDR1 DFQATT and CDR2 SNEGSKA (reference sequence). The V end was cut by 3 bases, the J end by 1 base, with 4 bases between. The CDR3 is 12 amino acids.

The chain is built from TRBV11-2 and TRBJ2-3, with D hard to call. The CDR3 runs 12 residues. Germline CDR1 is SGHAT and CDR2 is FQNNGV. Between the trimmed V and J ends, which lost 5 bases and 5 bases, there was a span of 8 bases. The CDR3 nucleotides are TGTGCCAGCAGCCAGCAGAGAGATACGCAGTATTTT. Its protein is CASSQQRDTQYF.

The V gene is TRBV9, the J gene TRBJ2-3; 15 bases map to TRBD2. Per the germline V gene, CDR1 is SGDLS and CDR2 is YYNGEE. Losses at the gene ends were 4 bases for V and 5 bases for J; bases not matched to a gene: 11. There are 18 residues in the CDR3. CDR3 sequence (DNA): TGTGCCAGCAGCCTATCCGGGACTAGCGGGAGGCGGGGAGATACGCAGTATTTT. Protein product: CASSLSGTSGRRGDTQYF.

This clonotype has only one observation. The chain combines TRBV7-9 with TRBJ2-3; D gene ambiguous. V lost 7 bases to trimming and J lost 4 bases, with 12 bases between them. Germline V lookup: CDR1 SEHNR, CDR2 FQNEAQ (reference sequence). The CDR3 covers 13 residues. CDR3 nucleotide sequence: TGTGCCAGCAACCACCCGCTAGCAGATACGCAGTATTTT. Translated, it gives CASNHPLADTQYF.

The gene calls are TRBV10-3 and TRBJ2-7; tentative D call: TRBD2 (6 bases). This CDR3 comprises 15 residues. V lost 0 bases and J lost 4, with 13 bases in between. Germline V gene data show CDR1 as ENHRY and CDR2 as SYGVKD. The CDR3 protein is CAISESGLPIYEQYF. The CDR3 region has the DNA TGTGCCATCAGTGAGTCAGGACTACCTATATACGAGCAGTACTTC.

CDR3 amino acids: CATGTLRSEHTGELFF. In DNA, the CDR3 is TGTGCCACCGGGACTCTGCGTAGCGAGCACACCGGGGAGCTGTTTTTT. V usage is TRBV24-1 and J usage is TRBJ2-2, with D tentatively TRBD2 (6 bases). The germline V gene has CDR1 KGHDR and CDR2 SFDVKD. The V and J ends lost 9 bases and 3 bases respectively, with 19 bases between them. The CDR3 is 16 residues long.

The V call is TRBV23-1, the J call TRBJ2-5, with 7 bases identical to TRBD1. TRBV23-1 is an open reading frame, and its role is uncertain. The CDR3 spans 15 residues. V dropped 9 bases and J dropped 4; count of bases not matched to a gene: 14. The CDR3 sequence: CASSEGRDRRETQYF. The CDR3 DNA follows: TGCGCCAGTTCGGAAGGCCGGGACAGACGAGAGACCCAGTACTTC.

This chain joins TRBV20-1 and TRBJ1-1; D call uncertain. CDR1 is DFQATT, CDR2 SNEGSKA, per germline (reference sequence). Trimming left V 0 bases short and J 2 bases short, with 13 bases between. The CDR3 has 15 amino acids. For the CDR3, the DNA is TGCAGTGCTAGAGACCCAGTGGAGGGAAACACTGAAGCTTTCTTT. Protein sequence: CSARDPVEGNTEAFF.

The chain uses TRBV9 and TRBJ2-5, with 10 bases identical to TRBD2. Looked up from germline, CDR1 is SGDLS and CDR2 is YYNGEE. The V gene end was trimmed by 4 bases and the J gene end by 5 bases; junction bases not matched to a gene: 11. The CDR3 is 16 amino acids. The CDR3 here is CASSHELAGGSETQYF. The CDR3 nucleotides are TGTGCCAGCAGCCACGAATTAGCGGGAGGTTCTGAGACCCAGTACTTC.

This chain joins TRBV5-1 and TRBJ2-7; D ambiguous. Deletions cut 1 base from V and 4 bases from J, with 9 bases between. CDR1 SGHRS and CDR2 YFSETQ come from the germline V gene. The CDR3 contains 13 residues. CDR3 region: CASSLQARYEQYF. For the CDR3, the DNA is TGCGCCAGCAGCTTGCAGGCAAGGTACGAGCAGTACTTC.

The V gene is TRBV11-2, the J gene TRBJ2-7; tentative D call: TRBD1 (6 bases). Germline CDR1 reads SGHAT; CDR2 reads FQNNGV. The CDR3 length is 15 residues. Deletions cut 0 bases from V and 2 bases from J, with 11 bases between. The CDR3 bases are TGTGCCAGCAGCTTAGAGCCGGGACAACCCTACGAGCAGTACTTC. It specifies CASSLEPGQPYEQYF.

The chain has TRBV30 and TRBJ1-1; TRBD1 is a possible D gene (6 bases). This CDR3 contains 13 residues. Germline lookup yields CDR1 GTSNPN and CDR2 SVGIG (reference sequence). V lost 4 bases and J 1 base, leaving 10 bases between the germline ends. CDR3 loop: CAWMGAGNTEAFF. Here the CDR3 DNA reads TGTGCCTGGATGGGGGCCGGGAACACTGAAGCTTTCTTT.

The chain combines TRBV28 with TRBJ1-1; no clear D. The germline CDR1 and CDR2 sequences are MDHEN and SYDVKM. V was trimmed by 3 bases and J by 9 bases, leaving 17 bases between them. CDR3 size: 14 residues. The CDR3 region has the DNA TGTGCCAGCAGTTTGCAAGTCGGTCCTTCAAAAGCTTTCTTT. It translates to CASSLQVGPSKAFF.

The rearrangement uses TRBV7-9 and TRBJ2-7; D may be TRBD2 (6 bases). Germline-derived CDR1 and CDR2 are SEHNR and FQNEAQ (reference sequence). The V gene lost 6 bases and the J gene lost 6 bases, with 18 bases spanning the gap. The CDR3 is 14 amino acids. The CDR3 sequence is CASRHDATGAEQYF. In DNA, the CDR3 is TGTGCCAGCAGACACGACGCGACGGGAGCCGAGCAGTACTTC.

Comment on this clonotype: One junction end does not reproduce the germline sequence, and a read error may be involved. V and J are TRBV6-6 and TRBJ2-5; D is unresolved. The CDR3 covers 15 residues. Germline CDR1 is MNHNY and CDR2 is SVGAGI (reference sequence). CDR3: CAISESPRAGETQYF. In DNA form, the CDR3 reads TGTGCCATCAGTGAGTCTCCCCGGGCAGGAGAGACCCAGTACTTC.

The rearrangement joins TRBV27 to TRBJ2-7; D perhaps matches TRBD2 (6 bases). The CDR3 has 15 amino acids. The germline CDR1 and CDR2 sequences are MNHEY and SMNVEV (reference sequence). Trimming shortened V by 7 bases and J by 1 base, and 17 bases separated the two germline ends. The CDR3 DNA is TGTGCCAGCACGTCATCGGGGGTAGCATCCTACGAGCAGTACTTC. Its translation is CASTSSGVASYEQYF.

The chain joins TRBV9 to TRBJ1-1, with D maybe TRBD1 (5 bases). This CDR3 has 13 residues. Trimming removed 4 bases at V and 6 bases at J, with 13 bases between. CDR1 is SGDLS, CDR2 YYNGEE, per germline. DNA of the CDR3: TGTGCCAGCAGCCTAGACACAGGTTCTGAAGCTTTCTTT. Translation: CASSLDTGSEAFF. The whole variable domain, filled in from reference TRBV9 and TRBJ1-1, reads DSGVTQTPKHLITATGQRVTLRCSPRSGDLSVYWYQQSLDQGLQFLIQYYNGEERAKGNILERFSAQQFPDLHSELNLSSLELGDSALYFCASSLDTGSEAFFGQGTRLTVV.

This sequence joins TRBV7-2 and TRBJ2-1, with D perhaps TRBD2 (5 bases). Germline CDR1 and CDR2: SGHTA and FQGNSA. V dropped 1 base and J dropped 6 bases, with 13 bases sitting between them. The CDR3 totals 15 residues. The CDR3 reads CASSLDPRASNEQFF. Here the CDR3 DNA reads TGTGCCAGCAGCTTAGATCCGAGGGCTTCCAATGAGCAGTTCTTC.

The chain couples TRBV28 to TRBJ1-5; 10 nucleotides line up with TRBD1. Germline loops: CDR1 MDHEN, CDR2 SYDVKM. Unmatched junction bases numbered 13, after V lost 8 bases and J lost 6 bases. There are 16 residues in the CDR3. CDR3 nucleotides: TGTGCCAGCGGACGCCAAGACAGGGGGCGCGGTCAGCCCCAGCATTTT. Amino acid sequence: CASGRQDRGRGQPQHF.